These T cell receptor beta chains were read from a single sample in a study of blood T cells in healthy people across ages. A single record per CDR3 protein comes from TCRdb applying MiXCR to the 5' RACE reads. This sample has over 600,000 distinct CDR3 sequences, with about 61% found just once. Sequences were obtained from blood. All receptors come from a man aged 40-50 years in good health. CDR3s include the opening cysteine and the closing phenylalanine or tryptophan. Each record gives: J gene, clone size, V gene, D gene, CDR3 protein, CDR3 DNA. The D gene is left open where the match is weak. Size is stated for part of the rows, as once, few or many counts, or as a class when the clone is expanded.

j_call: TRBJ2-7; clone_size: once; v_call: TRBV10-3; d_call: NA; cdr3_aa: CAISDFLPGAYEQYF; cdr3_nt: TGTGCCATCAGTGATTTTCTACCCGGCGCCTACGAGCAGTACTTC
j_call: TRBJ2-1; clone_size: NA; v_call: TRBV5-1; d_call: NA; cdr3_aa: CASSPEGRMNEKQFF; cdr3_nt: TGCGCCAGCAGCCCGGAAGGAAGAATGAATGAGAAGCAGTTCTTC
j_call: TRBJ1-2; clone_size: few; v_call: TRBV6-6; d_call: NA; cdr3_aa: CAIIQGNYGYTF; cdr3_nt: TGTGCCATAATACAGGGAAACTATGGCTACACCTTC
j_call: TRBJ2-1; clone_size: NA; v_call: TRBV7-2; d_call: NA; cdr3_aa: CASSSRTGGDNERFF; cdr3_nt: TGTGCCAGCAGCTCACGGACCGGGGGAGACAATGAGCGGTTCTTC
j_call: TRBJ2-7; clone_size: NA; v_call: TRBV6-1; d_call: TRBD1; cdr3_aa: CATRTGAVYEQYF; cdr3_nt: TGTGCCACAAGAACAGGGGCAGTCTACGAGCAGTACTTC
j_call: TRBJ2-1; clone_size: NA; v_call: TRBV5-1; d_call: NA; cdr3_aa: CASSLLRDYNEQFF; cdr3_nt: TGCGCCAGCAGCTTACTCAGGGACTACAATGAGCAGTTCTTC
j_call: TRBJ2-1; clone_size: NA; v_call: TRBV7-2; d_call: TRBD2; cdr3_aa: CASSFSSGEVRFF; cdr3_nt: TGTGCCAGCAGCTTCTCTAGCGGGGAGGTCCGGTTCTTC
j_call: TRBJ2-7; clone_size: NA; v_call: TRBV28; d_call: NA; cdr3_aa: CASSRQGSGSYEQYF; cdr3_nt: TGTGCCAGCAGTCGCCAGGGTTCGGGTTCCTACGAGCAGTACTTC
j_call: TRBJ2-1; clone_size: few; v_call: TRBV6-5; d_call: NA; cdr3_aa: CASRSGPTDLDEQFF; cdr3_nt: TGTGCCAGCAGATCCGGACCAACCGACCTCGATGAGCAGTTCTTC
j_call: TRBJ1-4; clone_size: NA; v_call: TRBV7-9; d_call: NA; cdr3_aa: CASSLGEGVVEKLFF; cdr3_nt: TGTGCCAGCAGCCTCGGTGAGGGGGTGGTTGAAAAACTGTTTTTT
j_call: TRBJ1-4; clone_size: NA; v_call: TRBV5-5; d_call: NA; cdr3_aa: CASSSGQRDNEKLFF; cdr3_nt: TGTGCCAGCAGTTCCGGACAACGTGATAATGAAAAACTGTTTTTT
j_call: TRBJ2-3; clone_size: NA; v_call: TRBV14; d_call: NA; cdr3_aa: CASSPLAGRADTQYF; cdr3_nt: TGTGCCAGCAGCCCGCTAGCAGGACGGGCAGATACGCAGTATTTT
j_call: TRBJ2-7; clone_size: few; v_call: TRBV10-3; d_call: NA; cdr3_aa: CAIRQTSYEQYF; cdr3_nt: TGTGCCATCAGACAGACCTCCTACGAGCAGTACTTC
j_call: TRBJ2-3; clone_size: few; v_call: TRBV9; d_call: NA; cdr3_aa: CASRSTRRGSTDTQYF; cdr3_nt: TGTGCCAGCAGGTCCACACGACGGGGGAGCACAGATACGCAGTATTTT
j_call: TRBJ1-1; clone_size: NA; v_call: TRBV20-1; d_call: NA; cdr3_aa: CSAPTAGNTEAFF; cdr3_nt: TGCAGTGCTCCTACGGCCGGGAACACTGAAGCTTTCTTT
j_call: TRBJ2-7; clone_size: NA; v_call: TRBV20-1; d_call: NA; cdr3_aa: CSARNPGRQSEQYF; cdr3_nt: TGCAGTGCTAGGAATCCGGGACGGCAGAGCGAGCAGTACTTC
j_call: TRBJ2-3; clone_size: NA; v_call: TRBV6-5; d_call: NA; cdr3_aa: CASKEWGTDTQYF; cdr3_nt: TGTGCCAGCAAAGAGTGGGGTACAGATACGCAGTATTTT
j_call: TRBJ2-5; clone_size: NA; v_call: TRBV6-6; d_call: NA; cdr3_aa: CASTPGSAREAQYF; cdr3_nt: TGTGCCAGCACCCCCGGTTCGGCTAGGGAGGCCCAGTACTTC
j_call: TRBJ2-1; clone_size: NA; v_call: TRBV4-3; d_call: TRBD1; cdr3_aa: CASSQAKGQGAGQAPSYNEQFF; cdr3_nt: TGCGCCAGCAGCCAAGCGAAGGGACAGGGGGCAGGCCAAGCCCCCTCCTACAATGAGCAGTTCTTC
j_call: TRBJ1-4; clone_size: NA; v_call: TRBV14; d_call: NA; cdr3_aa: CASSDLVRNNEKLFF; cdr3_nt: TGTGCCAGCAGCGACCTTGTCCGTAATAATGAAAAACTGTTTTTT
j_call: TRBJ2-5; clone_size: NA; v_call: TRBV28; d_call: NA; cdr3_aa: CASKHPRGSETQYF; cdr3_nt: TGTGCCAGCAAACATCCCCGGGGCTCGGAGACCCAGTACTTC
j_call: TRBJ2-3; clone_size: NA; v_call: TRBV20-1; d_call: NA; cdr3_aa: CSATPPTRTDTQYF; cdr3_nt: TGCAGTGCTACCCCTCCCACAAGGACAGATACGCAGTATTTT
j_call: TRBJ1-1; clone_size: NA; v_call: TRBV29-1; d_call: NA; cdr3_aa: CSVEYYTEAFF; cdr3_nt: TGCAGCGTTGAATACTACACTGAAGCTTTCTTT
j_call: TRBJ2-1; clone_size: medium-sized; v_call: TRBV5-1; d_call: TRBD2; cdr3_aa: CASSLVLAGGPANEQFF; cdr3_nt: TGCGCCAGCAGCTTGGTTTTAGCGGGGGGGCCGGCCAATGAGCAGTTCTTC
j_call: TRBJ2-1; clone_size: NA; v_call: TRBV4-2; d_call: NA; cdr3_aa: CASSQEGEVYDEQFF; cdr3_nt: TGTGCCAGCAGCCAAGAAGGGGAGGTATACGATGAGCAGTTCTTC
j_call: TRBJ2-7; clone_size: NA; v_call: TRBV5-5; d_call: TRBD1; cdr3_aa: CASSFTGQGWDEQYF; cdr3_nt: TGTGCCAGCAGCTTTACAGGACAGGGCTGGGACGAGCAGTACTTC
j_call: TRBJ2-5; clone_size: NA; v_call: TRBV29-1; d_call: TRBD1; cdr3_aa: CSVGEGQGMGETQYF; cdr3_nt: TGCAGCGTTGGAGAGGGACAGGGAATGGGGGAGACCCAGTACTTC
j_call: TRBJ2-1; clone_size: few; v_call: TRBV29-1; d_call: NA; cdr3_aa: CSVTSPVARNEQFF; cdr3_nt: TGCAGCGTTACGTCCCCCGTCGCTCGCAATGAGCAGTTCTTC
j_call: TRBJ2-3; clone_size: NA; v_call: TRBV20-1; d_call: TRBD1; cdr3_aa: CSASRYGTGGTDTQYF; cdr3_nt: TGCAGTGCTAGCCGATACGGGACAGGGGGCACAGATACGCAGTATTTT
j_call: TRBJ1-4; clone_size: NA; v_call: TRBV10-3; d_call: TRBD1; cdr3_aa: CAISETDRENEKLFF; cdr3_nt: TGTGCCATCAGTGAGACCGACAGGGAGAATGAAAAACTGTTTTTT
j_call: TRBJ1-6; clone_size: NA; v_call: TRBV2; d_call: NA; cdr3_aa: CAKMGTHNSPLHF; cdr3_nt: TGTGCCAAAATGGGGACTCACAATTCACCCCTCCACTTT
j_call: TRBJ2-1; clone_size: NA; v_call: TRBV27; d_call: NA; cdr3_aa: CASSVTFNRMGQETQFF; cdr3_nt: TGTGCCAGCAGTGTCACTTTTAACAGGATGGGGCAAGAGACCCAGTTCTTC
j_call: TRBJ2-7; clone_size: few; v_call: TRBV7-8; d_call: NA; cdr3_aa: CASSPTLYEQYF; cdr3_nt: TGTGCCAGCAGCCCGACCCTCTACGAGCAGTACTTC
j_call: TRBJ1-6; clone_size: NA; v_call: TRBV29-1; d_call: TRBD1; cdr3_aa: CSVRQGQNNSPLHF; cdr3_nt: TGCAGCGTCCGACAGGGCCAAAATAATTCACCCCTCCACTTT
j_call: TRBJ2-1; clone_size: NA; v_call: TRBV9; d_call: TRBD2; cdr3_aa: CASSVVMGGGAAGQFF; cdr3_nt: TGTGCCAGCAGCGTAGTGATGGGCGGGGGGGCAGCAGGGCAGTTCTTC
j_call: TRBJ2-7; clone_size: few; v_call: TRBV7-2; d_call: TRBD1; cdr3_aa: CASSLLTGQPYEQYF; cdr3_nt: TGTGCCAGCAGCTTATTGACAGGGCAGCCCTACGAGCAGTACTTC
j_call: TRBJ2-3; clone_size: NA; v_call: TRBV20-1; d_call: TRBD2; cdr3_aa: CSASRAGGPMTDTQYF; cdr3_nt: TGCAGTGCTAGTAGAGCGGGAGGGCCGATGACAGATACGCAGTATTTT
j_call: TRBJ1-1; clone_size: NA; v_call: TRBV3-1; d_call: NA; cdr3_aa: CASSQDFSRGLNTEAFF; cdr3_nt: TGTGCCAGCAGCCAAGATTTTTCTCGGGGATTGAACACTGAAGCTTTCTTT
j_call: TRBJ1-4; clone_size: NA; v_call: TRBV29-1; d_call: NA; cdr3_aa: CSVEESGNEKLFF; cdr3_nt: TGCAGCGTTGAAGAGTCAGGGAATGAAAAACTGTTTTTT
j_call: TRBJ2-5; clone_size: NA; v_call: TRBV28; d_call: TRBD1; cdr3_aa: CASCLGTGRQETQYF; cdr3_nt: TGTGCCAGCTGCCTAGGGACAGGGCGCCAAGAGACCCAGTACTTC
j_call: TRBJ2-7; clone_size: NA; v_call: TRBV11-1; d_call: NA; cdr3_aa: CASSIDSSMISYEQYF; cdr3_nt: TGTGCCAGCAGTATTGACAGTAGTATGATCTCCTACGAGCAGTACTTC
j_call: TRBJ1-2; clone_size: NA; v_call: TRBV6-6; d_call: NA; cdr3_aa: CASGGAYGYTF; cdr3_nt: TGTGCCAGCGGGGGAGCCTATGGCTACACCTTC
j_call: TRBJ1-1; clone_size: NA; v_call: TRBV9; d_call: NA; cdr3_aa: CASSVQGGTEAFF; cdr3_nt: TGTGCCAGCAGCGTACAGGGAGGGACTGAAGCTTTCTTT
j_call: TRBJ1-2; clone_size: NA; v_call: TRBV7-9; d_call: NA; cdr3_aa: CASSFKTGTSYGYTF; cdr3_nt: TGTGCCAGCAGCTTCAAGACCGGGACGAGCTATGGCTACACCTTC
j_call: TRBJ2-4; clone_size: NA; v_call: TRBV29-1; d_call: NA; cdr3_aa: CSAAGYRGAKNIQYF; cdr3_nt: TGCAGCGCCGCAGGTTACCGGGGGGCCAAAAACATTCAGTACTTC
j_call: TRBJ2-1; clone_size: few; v_call: TRBV12-3/TRBV12-4; d_call: TRBD1; cdr3_aa: CASSADRVVEQFF; cdr3_nt: TGTGCCAGCAGTGCTGACAGGGTCGTTGAGCAGTTCTTC
j_call: TRBJ2-5; clone_size: NA; v_call: TRBV11-2; d_call: NA; cdr3_aa: CASSPHGTPSPQETQYF; cdr3_nt: TGTGCCAGCAGCCCCCATGGGACACCGAGCCCACAAGAGACCCAGTACTTC
j_call: TRBJ1-2; clone_size: few; v_call: TRBV9; d_call: NA; cdr3_aa: CASSVGQNMAIYGYTF; cdr3_nt: TGTGCCAGCAGCGTAGGTCAGAACATGGCTATCTATGGCTACACCTTC
j_call: TRBJ2-7; clone_size: few; v_call: TRBV18; d_call: TRBD1; cdr3_aa: CASSPLGQGDEQYF; cdr3_nt: TGTGCCAGCTCACCACTGGGACAGGGGGACGAGCAGTACTTC
j_call: TRBJ2-5; clone_size: NA; v_call: TRBV25-1; d_call: NA; cdr3_aa: CASSAAVTQTQYF; cdr3_nt: TGTGCCAGCAGTGCGGCAGTCACTCAGACCCAGTACTTC
j_call: TRBJ2-7; clone_size: NA; v_call: TRBV29-1; d_call: NA; cdr3_aa: CSVAPGTARGYEQYF; cdr3_nt: TGCAGCGTTGCCCCCGGGACTGCAAGGGGGTACGAGCAGTACTTC
j_call: TRBJ1-5; clone_size: NA; v_call: TRBV24-1; d_call: NA; cdr3_aa: CATSEGGNQPQHF; cdr3_nt: TGTGCCACCAGTGAAGGGGGCAATCAGCCCCAGCATTTT
j_call: TRBJ1-4; clone_size: few; v_call: TRBV20-1; d_call: NA; cdr3_aa: CSAHRENEKLFF; cdr3_nt: TGCAGTGCTCACCGGGAGAATGAAAAACTGTTTTTT
j_call: TRBJ2-3; clone_size: few; v_call: TRBV12-3/TRBV12-4; d_call: TRBD2; cdr3_aa: CASSLTPGLAGGTDTQYF; cdr3_nt: TGTGCCAGCAGCCTGACCCCGGGACTAGCGGGGGGCACAGATACGCAGTATTTT
j_call: TRBJ2-5; clone_size: NA; v_call: TRBV6-2/TRBV6-3; d_call: TRBD2; cdr3_aa: CASSYSKAGGYQETQYF; cdr3_nt: TGTGCCAGCAGTTACTCTAAAGCGGGAGGCTACCAAGAGACCCAGTACTTC